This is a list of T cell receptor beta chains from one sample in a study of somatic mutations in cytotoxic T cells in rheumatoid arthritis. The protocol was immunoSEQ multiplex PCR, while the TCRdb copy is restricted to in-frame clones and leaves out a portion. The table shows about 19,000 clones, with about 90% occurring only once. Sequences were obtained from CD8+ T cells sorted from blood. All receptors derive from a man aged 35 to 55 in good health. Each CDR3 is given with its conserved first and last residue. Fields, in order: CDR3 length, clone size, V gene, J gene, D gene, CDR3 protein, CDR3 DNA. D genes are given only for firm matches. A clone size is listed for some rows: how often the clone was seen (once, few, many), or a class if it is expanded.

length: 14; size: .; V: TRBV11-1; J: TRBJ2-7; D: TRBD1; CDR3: CASSPGQGAYEQYF; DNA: TGTGCCAGCAGCCCGGGACAGGGGGCTTACGAGCAGTACTTC
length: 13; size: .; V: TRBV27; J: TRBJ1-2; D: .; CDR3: CASSSSANYGYTF; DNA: TGTGCCAGCAGTAGTTCGGCTAACTATGGCTACACCTTC
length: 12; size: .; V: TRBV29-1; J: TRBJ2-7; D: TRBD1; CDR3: CSGKDRSYEQYF; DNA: TGCAGCGGGAAGGACAGGAGCTACGAGCAGTACTTC
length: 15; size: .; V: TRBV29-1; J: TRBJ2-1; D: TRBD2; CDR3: CSVEGAGGSINEQFF; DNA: TGCAGCGTTGAAGGGGCGGGAGGTTCGATCAATGAGCAGTTCTTC
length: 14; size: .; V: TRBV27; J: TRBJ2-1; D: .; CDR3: CASSLSPIRNEQFF; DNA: TGTGCCAGCAGTTTATCGCCTATTAGGAATGAGCAGTTCTTC
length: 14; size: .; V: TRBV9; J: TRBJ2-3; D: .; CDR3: CASSPEGVGDTQYF; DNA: TGTGCCAGCAGCCCCGAAGGGGTCGGAGATACGCAGTATTTT
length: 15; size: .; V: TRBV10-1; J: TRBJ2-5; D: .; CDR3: CASSASRAPQETQYF; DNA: TGCGCCAGCAGTGCATCCAGGGCCCCCCAGGAGACCCAGTACTTC
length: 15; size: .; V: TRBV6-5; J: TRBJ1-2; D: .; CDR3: CASSSGRTETYGYTF; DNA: TGTGCCAGCAGTTCCGGCCGGACAGAAACCTATGGCTACACCTTC
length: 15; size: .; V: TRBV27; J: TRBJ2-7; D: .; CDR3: CASRSGRDFAYEQYF; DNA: TGTGCCAGCAGGTCAGGCAGGGACTTCGCTTACGAGCAGTACTTC
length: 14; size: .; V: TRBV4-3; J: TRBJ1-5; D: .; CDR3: CASSQDRFNQPQHF; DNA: TGCGCCAGCAGCCAAGACAGGTTCAATCAGCCCCAGCATTTT
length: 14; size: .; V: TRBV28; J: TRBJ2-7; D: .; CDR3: CASSHFGTFYEQYF; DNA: TGTGCCAGCAGCCACTTCGGGACATTTTACGAGCAGTACTTC
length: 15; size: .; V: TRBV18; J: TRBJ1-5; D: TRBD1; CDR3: CASSPEQGIGQPQHF; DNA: TGTGCCAGCTCACCGGAACAGGGGATCGGTCAGCCCCAGCATTTT
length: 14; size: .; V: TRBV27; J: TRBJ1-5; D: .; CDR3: CASRLGLGNQPQHF; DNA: TGTGCCAGCAGATTAGGGCTGGGCAATCAGCCCCAGCATTTT
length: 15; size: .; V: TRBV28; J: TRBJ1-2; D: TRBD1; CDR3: CASSTQGAGAYGYTF; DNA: TGTGCCAGCAGTACCCAGGGGGCAGGTGCTTATGGCTACACCTTC
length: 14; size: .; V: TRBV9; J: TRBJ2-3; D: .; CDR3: CASSVVYSTDTQYF; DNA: TGTGCCAGCAGCGTAGTATATAGCACAGATACGCAGTATTTT
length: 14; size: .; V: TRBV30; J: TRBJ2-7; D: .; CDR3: CAWSVGLNSYEQYF; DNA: TGTGCCTGGAGTGTGGGACTCAACTCCTACGAGCAGTACTTC
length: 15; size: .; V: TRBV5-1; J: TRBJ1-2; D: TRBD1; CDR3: CASSSVSGGSDGYTF; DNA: TGCGCCAGCAGCTCTGTTTCAGGGGGCTCTGATGGCTACACCTTC
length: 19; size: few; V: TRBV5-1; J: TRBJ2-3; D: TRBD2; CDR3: CASSLVPSSGGGITDTQYF; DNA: TGCGCCAGCAGCTTGGTCCCTAGTAGCGGGGGAGGAATCACAGATACGCAGTATTTT
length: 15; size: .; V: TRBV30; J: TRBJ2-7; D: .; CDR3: CAWRAVVAGIYEQYF; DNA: TGTGCCTGGAGGGCCGTTGTGGCGGGAATTTACGAGCAGTACTTC
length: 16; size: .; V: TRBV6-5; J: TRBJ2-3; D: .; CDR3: CASSSLLAMGTDTQYF; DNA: TGTGCCAGCAGTTCATTACTAGCAATGGGGACAGATACGCAGTATTTT
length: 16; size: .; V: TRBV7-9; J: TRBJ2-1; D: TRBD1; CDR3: CASSSPGQGQYNEQFF; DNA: TGTGCCAGCAGCTCCCCGGGACAGGGTCAATACAATGAGCAGTTCTTC
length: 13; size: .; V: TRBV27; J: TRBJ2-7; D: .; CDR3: CASSPGGPNEQYF; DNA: TGTGCCAGCAGCCCCGGGGGGCCCAACGAGCAGTACTTC
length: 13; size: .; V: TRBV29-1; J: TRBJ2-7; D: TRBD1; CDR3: CSVRQGESYEQYF; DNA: TGCAGCGTGCGACAGGGGGAATCCTACGAGCAGTACTTC
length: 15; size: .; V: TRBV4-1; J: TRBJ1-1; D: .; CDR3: CASSQPDGINTEAFF; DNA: TGCGCCAGCAGCCAACCCGACGGGATAAACACTGAAGCTTTCTTT
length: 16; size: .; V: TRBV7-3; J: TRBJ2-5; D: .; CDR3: CASSLFWGRVKQTQYF; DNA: TGTGCCAGCAGCTTATTTTGGGGCAGGGTGAAGCAGACCCAGTACTTC
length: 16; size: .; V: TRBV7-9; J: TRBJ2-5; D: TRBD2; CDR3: CASSPYGEGVQETQYF; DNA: TGTGCCAGCAGCCCCTATGGGGAGGGCGTTCAGGAGACCCAGTACTTC
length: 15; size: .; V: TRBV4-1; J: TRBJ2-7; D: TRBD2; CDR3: CASSQAGTSSYEQYF; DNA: TGCGCCAGCAGCCAAGCCGGGACTAGCTCCTACGAGCAGTACTTC
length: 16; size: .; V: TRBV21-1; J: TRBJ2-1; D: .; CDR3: CASSSTSGHTYNEQFF; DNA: TGTGCCAGCAGCAGCACTAGCGGGCACACCTACAATGAGCAGTTCTTC
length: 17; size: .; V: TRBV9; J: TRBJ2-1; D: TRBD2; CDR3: CASSVGGVAGGENEQFF; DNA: TGTGCCAGCAGCGTAGGAGGGGTAGCGGGAGGAGAAAATGAGCAGTTCTTC
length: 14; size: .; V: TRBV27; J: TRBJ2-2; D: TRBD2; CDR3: CASSPGGNTGELFF; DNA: TGTGCCAGCAGCCCGGGAGGGAACACCGGGGAGCTGTTTTTT
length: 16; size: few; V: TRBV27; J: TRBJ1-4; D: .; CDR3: CASSRRAGRINEKLFF; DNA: TGTGCCAGCAGTCGGCGGGCAGGGAGGATAAATGAAAAACTGTTTTTT
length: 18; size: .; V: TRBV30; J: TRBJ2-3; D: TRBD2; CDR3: CAWSNVGLAGPGTDTQYF; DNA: TGTGCCTGGAGTAATGTAGGACTAGCGGGCCCCGGCACAGATACGCAGTATTTT
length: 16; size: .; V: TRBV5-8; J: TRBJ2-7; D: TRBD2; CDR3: CASSIQVAGTGYEQYF; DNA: TGTGCCAGCAGCATCCAGGTAGCGGGAACTGGCTACGAGCAGTACTTC
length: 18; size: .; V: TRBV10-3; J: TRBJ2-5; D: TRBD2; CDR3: CAISVLWRTSGAQETQYF; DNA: TGTGCCATCAGTGTACTATGGAGGACTAGCGGGGCACAAGAGACCCAGTACTTC
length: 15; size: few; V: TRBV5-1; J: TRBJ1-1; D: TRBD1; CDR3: CASSLVQTGGTEAFF; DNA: TGCGCCAGCAGCTTGGTTCAGACAGGGGGCACTGAAGCTTTCTTT
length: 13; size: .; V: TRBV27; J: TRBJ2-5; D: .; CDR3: CASSLGQQETQYF; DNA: TGTGCCAGCAGTTTGGGGCAGCAAGAGACCCAGTACTTC
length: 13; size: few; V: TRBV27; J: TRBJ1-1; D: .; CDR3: CASNRARNTEAFF; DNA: TGTGCCAGCAACAGGGCGAGGAACACTGAAGCTTTCTTT
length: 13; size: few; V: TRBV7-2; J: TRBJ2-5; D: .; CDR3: CASSYRGWETQYF; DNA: TGTGCCAGCAGCTATCGGGGTTGGGAGACCCAGTACTTC
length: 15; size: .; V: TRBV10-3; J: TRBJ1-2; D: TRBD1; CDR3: CAISDSGTGRYGYTF; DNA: TGTGCCATCAGTGATTCAGGGACAGGTCGCTATGGCTACACCTTC
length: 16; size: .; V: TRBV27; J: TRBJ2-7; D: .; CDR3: CASSLSGDSQFYEQYF; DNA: TGTGCCAGCAGTTTAAGCGGGGACAGCCAGTTCTACGAGCAGTACTTC
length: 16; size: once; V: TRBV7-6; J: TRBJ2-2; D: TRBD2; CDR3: CASSLREGLNTGELFF; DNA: TGTGCCAGCAGCTTACGGGAGGGCCTTAACACCGGGGAGCTGTTTTTT
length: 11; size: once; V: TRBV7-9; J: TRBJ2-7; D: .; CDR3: CASSSAREQYF; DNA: TGTGCCAGCAGCTCCGCCCGGGAGCAGTACTTC
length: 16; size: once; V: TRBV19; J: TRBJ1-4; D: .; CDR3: CASKGAWGILGEKLFF; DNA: TGTGCCAGTAAAGGGGCCTGGGGGATTTTAGGGGAAAAACTGTTTTTT
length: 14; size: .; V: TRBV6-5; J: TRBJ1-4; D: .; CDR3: CASSYSQFNEKLFF; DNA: TGTGCCAGCAGTTACTCGCAGTTTAATGAAAAACTGTTTTTT
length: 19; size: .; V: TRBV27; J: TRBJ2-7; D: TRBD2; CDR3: CASSLYMGLAGRKGDEQYF; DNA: TGTGCCAGCAGTTTATACATGGGACTAGCGGGAAGAAAGGGGGACGAGCAGTACTTC
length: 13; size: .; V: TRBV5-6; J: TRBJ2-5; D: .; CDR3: CASSLKGWETQYF; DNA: TGTGCCAGCAGCTTGAAAGGATGGGAGACCCAGTACTTC
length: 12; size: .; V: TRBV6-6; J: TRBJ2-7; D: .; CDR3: CASSLTPYEQYF; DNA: TGTGCCAGCAGTTTAACCCCATACGAGCAGTACTTC
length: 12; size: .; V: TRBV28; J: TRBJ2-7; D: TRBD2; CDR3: CASRDYTYEQYF; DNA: TGTGCCAGCCGGGACTACACCTACGAGCAGTACTTC
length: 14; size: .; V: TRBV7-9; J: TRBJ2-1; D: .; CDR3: CASSLEYPVREQFF; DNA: TGTGCCAGCAGCTTAGAGTATCCGGTCCGTGAGCAGTTCTTC
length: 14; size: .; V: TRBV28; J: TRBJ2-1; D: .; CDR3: CASKYVGESDEQFF; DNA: TGTGCCAGTAAATACGTTGGGGAGTCGGATGAGCAGTTCTTC
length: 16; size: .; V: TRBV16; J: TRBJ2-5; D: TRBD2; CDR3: CASSQTPAGVQETQYF; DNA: TGTGCCAGCAGCCAAACCCCGGCGGGGGTCCAAGAGACCCAGTACTTC
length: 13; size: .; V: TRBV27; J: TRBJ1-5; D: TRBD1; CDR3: CASTDRVGQPQHF; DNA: TGTGCCAGCACGGACAGGGTAGGTCAGCCCCAGCATTTT
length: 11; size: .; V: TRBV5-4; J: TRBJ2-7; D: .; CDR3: CASSSNYEQYF; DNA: TGTGCCAGCAGCTCCAACTACGAGCAGTACTTC